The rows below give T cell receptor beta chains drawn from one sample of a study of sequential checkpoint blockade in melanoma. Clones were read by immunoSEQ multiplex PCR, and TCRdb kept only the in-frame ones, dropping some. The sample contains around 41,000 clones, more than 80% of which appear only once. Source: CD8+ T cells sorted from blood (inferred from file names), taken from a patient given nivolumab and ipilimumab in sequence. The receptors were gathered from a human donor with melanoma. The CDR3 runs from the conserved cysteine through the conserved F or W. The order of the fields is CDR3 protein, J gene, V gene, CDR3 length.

CASSSILLSRDNEQFF	TRBJ2-1	TRBV27	16
CASSYLPEGTNEKLFF	TRBJ1-4	TRBV6-5	16
CASSPSPGGFEQYF	TRBJ2-7	TRBV7-3	14
CASTSTLSAGSHTDTQYF	TRBJ2-3	TRBV19	18
CASSLVAGAEQYF	TRBJ2-7	TRBV28	13
CASSEGTALEAFF	TRBJ1-1	TRBV2	13
CASSGASGSYNEQFF	TRBJ2-1	TRBV7-3	15
CASSQDGTGRETQYF	TRBJ2-5	TRBV4-3	15
CASEPGLGNTEAFF	TRBJ1-1	TRBV5-1	14
CASSYLGGFNQPQHF	TRBJ1-5	TRBV6-5	15
CASSAGTGTYEQYF	TRBJ2-7	TRBV11-2	14
CASSWRERDEQFF	TRBJ2-1	TRBV6-5	13
CAGDLNNEQFF	TRBJ2-1	TRBV30	11
CASSLNPRGGRFSLSSGNTIYF	TRBJ1-3	TRBV7-6	22
CATSRLGQGSNEQFF	TRBJ2-1	TRBV15	15
CASRLGHSYEQYF	TRBJ2-7	TRBV7-9	13
CASRLIAALPNEQFF	TRBJ2-1	TRBV28	15
CASSEYGYRGRGEKLFF	TRBJ1-4	TRBV25-1	17
CASSLLRGEDQAFF	TRBJ1-1	TRBV5-4	14
CASSFVQGAGSEAFF	TRBJ1-1	TRBV7-9	15
CASSSGLAAYEQYF	TRBJ2-7	TRBV19	14
CASTGAQDNEQFF	TRBJ2-1	TRBV9	13
CAWRIGTTINEQFF	TRBJ2-1	TRBV30	14
CASSIRVRATEAFF	TRBJ1-1	TRBV19	14
CASSWAGGPYNEQFF	TRBJ2-1	TRBV27	15
CASSEYRGLETQYF	TRBJ2-5	TRBV25-1	14
CASSQDHTGSGNTIYF	TRBJ1-3	TRBV4-1	16
CASSESGLVNF	TRBJ2-7	TRBV6-1	11
CASSMTGYGANVLTF	TRBJ2-6	TRBV19	15
CASTPGRGIANYGYTF	TRBJ1-2	TRBV19	16
CSVEGRLAGPINEQFF	TRBJ2-1	TRBV29-1	16
CASRDGQSEKLFF	TRBJ1-4	TRBV11-3	13
CASSIAVNTEAFF	TRBJ1-1	TRBV19	13
CASNDGQGIYNEQFF	TRBJ2-1	TRBV27	15
CASSPPWDRAHHDGYTF	TRBJ1-2	TRBV21-1	17
CATSRERVRTDTQYF	TRBJ2-3	TRBV15	15
CASSLLGRGFSMNTEAFF	TRBJ1-1	TRBV5-1	18
CASSQPTDPNYGYTF	TRBJ1-2	TRBV5-4	15
CASSLAQGRSGEQYF	TRBJ2-7	TRBV5-6	15
CASSHGLADYEQYF	TRBJ2-7	TRBV7-2	14
CASTKGQDLAYEQYF	.	TRBV28	15
CASSTDGGSSGNTIYF	TRBJ1-3	TRBV9	16
CASSVESGQSGNTIYF	TRBJ1-3	TRBV9	16
CASSVGQGTEAFF	TRBJ1-1	TRBV9	13
CASSFAYSNQPQHF	TRBJ1-5	TRBV7-2	14
CASTAGGSSYNEQFF	TRBJ2-1	TRBV19	15
CASCQDHYSNQPQHF	TRBJ1-5	TRBV19	15
CASSQTPGLPSYEQYF	TRBJ2-7	TRBV4-2	16